The rows below give T cell receptor beta chains drawn from one sample of a study of T cell responses to AZD1222 COVID-19 vaccine. TCRdb's copy holds only in-frame clones and misses some; the assay was immunoSEQ multiplex PCR. The sample records under 200,000 clones, over 85% being singletons. This sample comprised peripheral blood, obtained 28 days after the second dose of the MenACWY control vaccine. These receptors originate from an adult who received the MenACWY meningococcal vaccine as a control. The CDR3 runs from the conserved cysteine through the conserved F or W. Fields, in order: D gene, clone size, V gene, CDR3 length, J gene, CDR3 protein, CDR3 DNA. A D gene is named only where the DNA matches it firmly. Expanded clones get a size class; other rows say once, few or many, or leave the size out.

TRBD1	NA	TRBV7-2	15	TRBJ2-3	CASRGTGGVVDTQYF	TGTGCCAGCAGAGGGACAGGGGGAGTGGTAGATACGCAGTATTTT
NA	NA	TRBV7-2	14	TRBJ2-1	CASSLAPGYNEQFF	TGTGCCAGCAGCTTAGCACCGGGCTACAATGAGCAGTTCTTC
TRBD2	NA	TRBV7-2	14	TRBJ2-3	CASSRTSGRDTQYF	TGTGCCAGCAGCCGGACTAGCGGGAGGGATACGCAGTATTTT
NA	NA	TRBV19	13	TRBJ2-5	CASSVQIRETQYF	TGTGCCAGTAGTGTGCAGATCCGGGAGACCCAGTACTTC
TRBD2	NA	TRBV18	17	TRBJ2-3	CASSPPRGLAGEYTQYF	TGTGCCAGCTCACCACCGAGGGGGCTAGCGGGAGAGTATACGCAGTATTTT
NA	NA	TRBV25-1	15	TRBJ2-4	CASSESRVGENIQYF	TGTGCCAGCAGTGAATCCAGGGTAGGAGAAAACATTCAGTACTTC
NA	NA	TRBV7-9	16	TRBJ2-4	CASTITSGTPKNIQYF	TGTGCCAGCACAATTACCTCCGGGACACCCAAAAACATTCAGTACTTC
NA	NA	TRBV5-1	15	TRBJ2-1	CASSEGGSSYNEQFF	TGCGCCAGCAGCGAGGGGGGATCCTCCTACAATGAGCAGTTCTTC
NA	NA	TRBV9	15	TRBJ1-1	CASSVVPGTYAEAFF	TGTGCCAGCAGCGTAGTACCAGGGACGTACGCTGAAGCTTTCTTT
TRBD2	NA	TRBV18	17	TRBJ2-2	CASSPWGLLANTGELFF	TGTGCCAGCTCGCCTTGGGGACTACTCGCGAACACCGGGGAGCTGTTTTTT
NA	once	TRBV4-1	14	TRBJ1-1	CASSQGSGGTEAFF	TGCGCCAGCAGCCAAGGGTCTGGTGGCACTGAAGCTTTCTTT
TRBD1	NA	TRBV6-6	14	TRBJ1-4	CASSRGGEAEKLFF	TGTGCCAGCAGCAGGGGGGGCGAAGCTGAAAAACTGTTTTTT
NA	NA	TRBV29-1	11	TRBJ1-3	CSWGLANTIYF	TGCAGCTGGGGGTTAGCAAACACCATATATTTT
NA	NA	TRBV11-2	13	TRBJ1-2	CASSLGTGTGYTF	TGTGCCAGCAGCTTAGGCACAGGGACCGGCTACACCTTC
NA	NA	TRBV7-2	14	TRBJ2-7	CASSPAMGSYEQYF	TGTGCCAGCAGCCCCGCCATGGGCTCCTACGAGCAGTACTTC
TRBD2	NA	TRBV12-5	19	TRBJ2-1	CASGLVLLSGLAEDNEQFF	TGTGCTAGTGGTTTGGTACTACTGTCAGGACTAGCGGAAGACAATGAGCAGTTCTTC
NA	NA	TRBV19	15	TRBJ1-4	CASSISGAANEKLFF	TGTGCCAGTAGTATATCAGGGGCGGCTAATGAAAAACTGTTTTTT
NA	NA	TRBV6-2/TRBV6-3	16	TRBJ1-3	CASSYSTVVSGNTIYF	TGTGCCAGCAGTTACTCGACGGTAGTCTCTGGAAACACCATATATTTT
TRBD2	few	TRBV6-5	16	TRBJ2-1	CASSYWTSGRVNEQFF	TGTGCCAGCAGTTACTGGACTAGCGGGAGGGTCAATGAGCAGTTCTTC
NA	NA	TRBV5-1	13	TRBJ1-1	CASSLGGETEAFF	TGCGCCAGCAGCTTAGGCGGTGAAACTGAAGCTTTCTTT
TRBD2	NA	TRBV10-3	14	TRBJ2-5	CAIGTSGREETQYF	TGTGCCATCGGGACTAGCGGGAGGGAAGAGACCCAGTACTTC
TRBD1	NA	TRBV19	13	TRBJ1-2	CASSIDRGDGYTF	TGTGCCAGTAGTATTGACAGGGGTGATGGCTACACCTTC
TRBD2	NA	TRBV4-2	18	TRBJ2-1	CASSQEGFPLAGDNEQFF	TGTGCCAGCAGCCAAGAGGGGTTTCCCTTAGCGGGGGACAATGAGCAGTTCTTC
NA	NA	TRBV11-3	16	TRBJ2-1	CASSFLEPPYYNEQFF	TGTGCCAGCAGCTTCCTAGAACCCCCGTACTACAATGAGCAGTTCTTC
TRBD2	NA	TRBV3-1/TRBV3-2	16	TRBJ2-3	CASSQIAGGPADTQYF	TGTGCCAGCAGCCAAATAGCGGGAGGGCCGGCAGATACGCAGTATTTT
NA	NA	TRBV2	15	TRBJ1-5	CASSENLGSNQPQHF	TGTGCCAGCAGTGAAAATCTGGGTAGCAATCAGCCCCAGCATTTT
NA	NA	TRBV27	13	TRBJ1-2	CASSSGAEGGYTF	TGTGCCAGCAGCTCAGGGGCCGAGGGTGGCTACACCTTC
NA	NA	TRBV14	17	TRBJ1-3	CASSRQRAASSGNTIYF	TGTGCCAGCAGCCGCCAAAGAGCCGCATCCTCTGGAAACACCATATATTTT
TRBD2	NA	TRBV7-8	17	TRBJ2-5	CASSRGLAGGQGETQYF	TGTGCCAGCAGCCGAGGACTAGCGGGAGGGCAGGGAGAGACCCAGTACTTC
TRBD1	NA	TRBV14	16	TRBJ1-1	CASSQDLGQGGTEAFF	TGTGCCAGCAGCCAAGATTTGGGACAGGGGGGCACTGAAGCTTTCTTT
NA	NA	TRBV7-3	14	TRBJ2-5	CASSQDYAARTQYF	TGTGCCAGCAGCCAGGATTATGCGGCACGTACCCAGTACTTC
TRBD1	NA	TRBV3-1/TRBV3-2	16	TRBJ2-6	CASSRTQGSGANVLTF	TGTGCCAGCAGCCGCACACAGGGGTCTGGGGCCAACGTCCTGACTTTC